A single sample gave rise to the 2 T cell receptor beta chains below, sequenced in a study of T cells and Merkel cell carcinoma outcomes. Sequenced by immunoSEQ multiplex PCR; TCRdb stores in-frame clones only, minus some. The profile shows 5,000 to 6,500 clones, approximately 75% of them singletons. Sequencing input: tumor tissue from Merkel cell carcinoma. The receptors were sampled from a human donor with Merkel cell carcinoma.

The chain couples TRBV6-1 to TRBJ1-6; D is uncertain. Trimming cost V 2 bases and J 7 bases, with 6 bases left between them. From germline, CDR1 is MNHNS and CDR2 SASEGT. The CDR3 loop spans 13 amino acids. In DNA form, the CDR3 reads TGTGCCAGCAGTGAAATTGGGAATTCACCCCTCCACTTT. Amino acid sequence: CASSEIGNSPLHF.

The chain couples TRBV2 to TRBJ1-4; 8 bases fit TRBD1. Germline V lookup: CDR1 SNHLY, CDR2 FYNNEI. V shed 5 bases, J shed 7 bases, and the junction held 6 bases outside the gene matches. The CDR3 totals 14 residues. The CDR3 nucleotides are TGTGCCAGCAGTCGCTCGACAGGGGCTGAAAAACTGTTTTTT. Its protein is CASSRSTGAEKLFF.